The rows below give T cell receptor beta chains drawn from one sample of a study of blood T cell repertoires in COVID-19. The assay was immunoSEQ multiplex PCR, and TCRdb's table has in-frame clones only and misses some. The sample has more than 130,000 clones; around nine tenths are singletons. Sequenced: peripheral blood. These receptors were taken from a man aged 45 to 65 with active or convalescent COVID-19. Both conserved end residues are part of each CDR3. The D gene is left open where the match is weak. The listing skips clone size in some rows; elsewhere it reads once, few, many or a size class.

clone_size: -; j_call: TRBJ2-1; v_call: TRBV24-1; d_call: -; cdr3_aa: CATSDPTGYNEQFF; cdr3_nt: TGTGCCACCAGTGATCCGACAGGCTACAATGAGCAGTTCTTC
clone_size: -; j_call: TRBJ1-1; v_call: TRBV7-2; d_call: -; cdr3_aa: CASSLDPWYPEGAFF; cdr3_nt: TGTGCCAGCAGCTTAGACCCCTGGTACCCCGAGGGAGCTTTCTTT
clone_size: -; j_call: TRBJ2-2; v_call: TRBV7-9; d_call: -; cdr3_aa: CASSLASLTGELFF; cdr3_nt: TGTGCCAGCAGCTTAGCGTCCCTGACCGGGGAGCTGTTTTTT
clone_size: once; j_call: TRBJ2-5; v_call: TRBV7-3; d_call: TRBD1; cdr3_aa: CASSTGTGAKTQYF; cdr3_nt: TGTGCCAGCAGCACCGGGACAGGGGCCAAGACCCAGTACTTC
clone_size: -; j_call: TRBJ2-7; v_call: TRBV6-5; d_call: TRBD1; cdr3_aa: CASRPGTATYEQYF; cdr3_nt: TGTGCCAGCAGGCCCGGGACAGCCACCTACGAGCAGTACTTC
clone_size: -; j_call: TRBJ2-3; v_call: TRBV20-1; d_call: -; cdr3_aa: CSASSVGSGDTQYF; cdr3_nt: TGCAGTGCTAGTAGCGTCGGGAGTGGAGATACGCAGTATTTT
clone_size: -; j_call: TRBJ2-1; v_call: TRBV18; d_call: TRBD2; cdr3_aa: CASSPLAGDNEQFF; cdr3_nt: TGTGCCAGCTCACCACTAGCGGGGGACAATGAGCAGTTCTTC
clone_size: -; j_call: TRBJ1-5; v_call: TRBV2; d_call: -; cdr3_aa: CASSVLSNQPQHF; cdr3_nt: TGTGCCAGCAGTGTTCTTAGCAATCAGCCCCAGCATTTT
clone_size: -; j_call: TRBJ1-1; v_call: TRBV18; d_call: -; cdr3_aa: CASSPRLQGYTEAFF; cdr3_nt: TGTGCCAGCTCACCTCGGCTTCAGGGTTACACTGAAGCTTTCTTT
clone_size: -; j_call: TRBJ2-7; v_call: TRBV5-1; d_call: -; cdr3_aa: CASSWGDRTYEQYF; cdr3_nt: TGCGCCAGCAGCTGGGGGGATAGAACCTACGAGCAGTACTTC
clone_size: -; j_call: TRBJ2-2; v_call: TRBV6-5; d_call: -; cdr3_aa: CASKIQSSNTGELFF; cdr3_nt: TGTGCCAGTAAGATACAGTCCTCGAACACCGGGGAGCTGTTTTTT
clone_size: -; j_call: TRBJ2-7; v_call: TRBV5-1; d_call: -; cdr3_aa: CASSLSPDGSSYEQYF; cdr3_nt: TGCGCCAGCAGCTTGTCCCCTGACGGGAGCTCCTACGAGCAGTACTTC
clone_size: -; j_call: TRBJ2-3; v_call: TRBV30; d_call: TRBD2; cdr3_aa: CAWSEGLLAGITDTQYF; cdr3_nt: TGTGCCTGGAGTGAAGGTCTACTAGCGGGAATCACGGATACGCAGTATTTT
clone_size: -; j_call: TRBJ2-1; v_call: TRBV7-2; d_call: TRBD2; cdr3_aa: CASSRLSGISYNEQFF; cdr3_nt: TGTGCCAGCAGCCGTCTTAGCGGGATCTCCTACAATGAGCAGTTCTTC
clone_size: -; j_call: TRBJ2-7; v_call: TRBV7-2; d_call: -; cdr3_aa: CASSQTMQSFYEQYF; cdr3_nt: TGTGCCAGCAGCCAGACAATGCAGAGTTTCTACGAGCAGTACTTC
clone_size: -; j_call: TRBJ1-2; v_call: TRBV6-5; d_call: TRBD1; cdr3_aa: CASSYKTGGAGGYTF; cdr3_nt: TGTGCCAGCAGTTACAAGACAGGGGGCGCAGGAGGCTACACCTTC
clone_size: -; j_call: TRBJ2-2; v_call: TRBV6-6; d_call: -; cdr3_aa: CASSYSSVSGELFF; cdr3_nt: TGTGCCAGCAGTTACTCTTCAGTTTCCGGGGAGCTGTTTTTT
clone_size: -; j_call: TRBJ2-7; v_call: TRBV18; d_call: -; cdr3_aa: CASSPRHPGSYEQYF; cdr3_nt: TGTGCCAGCTCTCCAAGACACCCGGGGTCCTACGAGCAGTACTTC
clone_size: -; j_call: TRBJ2-3; v_call: TRBV27; d_call: -; cdr3_aa: CASSRKTGVEGSTDTQYF; cdr3_nt: TGTGCCAGCAGCCGAAAAACGGGGGTTGAAGGTAGCACAGATACGCAGTATTTT
clone_size: -; j_call: TRBJ2-2; v_call: TRBV6-1; d_call: TRBD1; cdr3_aa: CASSEASGTGNTGELFF; cdr3_nt: TGTGCCAGCAGTGAAGCTTCCGGGACAGGCAACACCGGGGAGCTGTTTTTT
clone_size: -; j_call: TRBJ2-1; v_call: TRBV28; d_call: TRBD2; cdr3_aa: CASSGSGRSSYNEQFF; cdr3_nt: TGTGCCAGCAGTGGGAGCGGGAGGTCCTCCTACAATGAGCAGTTCTTC
clone_size: -; j_call: TRBJ2-7; v_call: TRBV9; d_call: -; cdr3_aa: CASSDAGDPTYEQYF; cdr3_nt: TGTGCCAGCAGCGACGCAGGGGATCCCACCTACGAGCAGTACTTC
clone_size: many; j_call: TRBJ2-2; v_call: TRBV7-3; d_call: TRBD2; cdr3_aa: CASSLRAGEDTGELFF; cdr3_nt: TGTGCCAGCAGCTTAAGGGCGGGAGAAGATACCGGGGAGCTGTTTTTT
clone_size: -; j_call: TRBJ2-7; v_call: TRBV5-6; d_call: TRBD2; cdr3_aa: CASSLAMGAGTSGRKQYF; cdr3_nt: TGTGCCAGCAGCTTGGCAATGGGCGCCGGGACTAGCGGGAGAAAGCAGTACTTC
clone_size: -; j_call: TRBJ1-2; v_call: TRBV29-1; d_call: -; cdr3_aa: CSVGEDYGYTF; cdr3_nt: TGCAGCGTTGGGGAGGACTATGGCTACACCTTC
clone_size: -; j_call: TRBJ2-3; v_call: TRBV7-2; d_call: -; cdr3_aa: CASSLVLGLGGSTDTQYF; cdr3_nt: TGTGCCAGCAGCTTAGTACTGGGACTGGGGGGTAGCACAGATACGCAGTATTTT
clone_size: -; j_call: TRBJ2-7; v_call: TRBV11-2; d_call: TRBD2; cdr3_aa: CASSLGLAGISYEQYF; cdr3_nt: TGTGCCAGCAGCTTAGGACTAGCGGGGATTTCCTACGAGCAGTACTTC
clone_size: -; j_call: TRBJ1-1; v_call: TRBV5-1; d_call: TRBD1; cdr3_aa: CASRGGQVNTEAFF; cdr3_nt: TGCGCCAGCAGAGGGGGACAGGTGAACACTGAAGCTTTCTTT
clone_size: once; j_call: TRBJ2-7; v_call: TRBV28; d_call: -; cdr3_aa: CASSFLGRAYEQYF; cdr3_nt: TGTGCCAGCAGTTTTTTAGGCAGGGCTTACGAGCAGTACTTC
clone_size: -; j_call: TRBJ2-6; v_call: TRBV6-6; d_call: -; cdr3_aa: CASTFSGANVLTF; cdr3_nt: TGTGCCAGCACGTTTTCTGGGGCCAACGTCCTGACTTTC
clone_size: -; j_call: TRBJ1-1; v_call: TRBV6-5; d_call: TRBD1; cdr3_aa: CASSYSGTVNTEAFF; cdr3_nt: TGTGCCAGCAGTTACTCCGGGACAGTGAACACTGAAGCTTTCTTT
clone_size: -; j_call: TRBJ2-5; v_call: TRBV5-5; d_call: TRBD2; cdr3_aa: CASSLGGGLAGGSTQYF; cdr3_nt: TGTGCCAGCAGCTTGGGAGGTGGTCTAGCGGGAGGTTCGACCCAGTACTTC
clone_size: -; j_call: TRBJ2-7; v_call: TRBV24-1; d_call: -; cdr3_aa: CATSDLYEQYF; cdr3_nt: TGTGCCACCAGTGACCTCTACGAGCAGTACTTC
clone_size: -; j_call: TRBJ2-7; v_call: TRBV6-1; d_call: -; cdr3_aa: CASSASSVRGKYEQYF; cdr3_nt: TGTGCCAGCAGTGCATCTAGCGTCCGCGGAAAATACGAGCAGTACTTC
clone_size: -; j_call: TRBJ2-5; v_call: TRBV5-1; d_call: TRBD1; cdr3_aa: CASSLLGQGQGAGETQYF; cdr3_nt: TGCGCCAGCAGCTTGCTTGGACAGGGCCAGGGGGCCGGCGAGACCCAGTACTTC
clone_size: -; j_call: TRBJ2-1; v_call: TRBV27; d_call: -; cdr3_aa: CASSSRNEQFF; cdr3_nt: TGTGCCAGCAGTTCTAGGAATGAGCAGTTCTTC
clone_size: -; j_call: TRBJ1-1; v_call: TRBV19; d_call: -; cdr3_aa: CASSIRTATNTEAFF; cdr3_nt: TGTGCCAGTAGTATTAGGACAGCTACGAACACTGAAGCTTTCTTT
clone_size: once; j_call: TRBJ2-7; v_call: TRBV7-9; d_call: -; cdr3_aa: CASSLGTKAYEQYF; cdr3_nt: TGTGCCAGCAGCTTAGGGACAAAAGCCTACGAGCAGTACTTC
clone_size: few; j_call: TRBJ1-5; v_call: TRBV9; d_call: -; cdr3_aa: CASSGAYSNQPQHF; cdr3_nt: TGTGCCAGCAGCGGGGCCTATAGCAATCAGCCCCAGCATTTT
clone_size: once; j_call: TRBJ2-7; v_call: TRBV7-9; d_call: TRBD1; cdr3_aa: CASSLVSLAGGSYEQYF; cdr3_nt: TGTGCCAGCAGCTTAGTCTCGTTGGCAGGGGGCTCCTACGAGCAGTACTTC
clone_size: -; j_call: TRBJ2-5; v_call: TRBV15; d_call: -; cdr3_aa: CATSRDQLGRETQYF; cdr3_nt: TGTGCCACCAGCAGAGATCAACTAGGACGGGAGACCCAGTACTTC
clone_size: -; j_call: TRBJ1-1; v_call: TRBV7-3; d_call: -; cdr3_aa: CASSPILDRNTEAFF; cdr3_nt: TGTGCCAGCAGCCCAATCCTCGACAGAAACACTGAAGCTTTCTTT
clone_size: -; j_call: TRBJ2-7; v_call: TRBV6-6; d_call: -; cdr3_aa: CASSYVPGVYEQYF; cdr3_nt: TGTGCCAGCAGTTACGTACCCGGAGTGTACGAGCAGTACTTC
clone_size: once; j_call: TRBJ2-6; v_call: TRBV5-6; d_call: -; cdr3_aa: CASSFYRRTGSGANVLTF; cdr3_nt: TGTGCCAGCAGCTTCTATCGACGTACAGGATCTGGGGCCAACGTCCTGACTTTC
clone_size: -; j_call: TRBJ2-3; v_call: TRBV6-2/TRBV6-3; d_call: -; cdr3_aa: CASSKPTPGLGTDTQYF; cdr3_nt: TGTGCCAGCAGTAAGCCTACGCCGGGACTGGGGACAGATACGCAGTATTTT
clone_size: -; j_call: TRBJ1-2; v_call: TRBV28; d_call: -; cdr3_aa: CASSPPGRRGYGYTF; cdr3_nt: TGTGCCAGCAGCCCCCCTGGTCGCAGAGGGTATGGCTACACCTTC